The 9 T cell receptor beta chains below all came from one sample that was sequenced in a study of cytomegalovirus exposure and HLA in healthy donors. PCR amplification relied on 60 Vbeta primers (plus 13 Jbeta primers). Sequencing used immunoSEQ multiplex PCR; TCRdb keeps in-frame clones, though not all of them. This table lists approximately 110,000 clones. Sequencing was performed on PBMCs. These receptors originate from a man aged 45-65 years in good health and CMV-seronegative.

The rearrangement joins TRBV10-3 to TRBJ2-5; 11 bases agree with TRBD2. V was pared by 3 bases and J by 1 base, with 4 bases of the junction left unmatched. Germline CDR1 reads ENHRY; CDR2 reads SYGVKD. This CDR3 has 16 residues. CDR3 DNA: TGTGCCATCAGTGACTTAGCGGGAGGGGTCCAAGAGACCCAGTACTTC. It specifies CAISDLAGGVQETQYF.

V gene TRBV18 combines with J gene TRBJ1-4; D is undetermined. V was cut by 3 bases and J by 1 base, with 12 bases left in between. The CDR3 is 16 residues long. CDR1 KGHSH and CDR2 LQKENI come from the germline V gene. The CDR3 nucleotides are TGTGCCAGCTCACCTCTTTTCGCGAAAACTAATGAAAAACTGTTTTTT. Translated, it gives CASSPLFAKTNEKLFF.

The chain combines TRBV7-6 with TRBJ2-7, with 10 bases identical to TRBD1. Germline assignment: CDR1 SGHVS and CDR2 FNYEAQ. V trimming: 4 bases; J trimming: 6 bases; junction bases outside the gene matches: 12. The CDR3 extends over 16 amino acids. CDR3: CASSSYMGTGEVEQYF. The DNA for the CDR3 is TGTGCCAGCAGCTCCTACATGGGGACAGGGGAGGTCGAGCAGTACTTC.

The V call is TRBV6-6, the J call TRBJ1-5, with D possibly matching TRBD1 (5 bases). V was trimmed by 6 bases and J by 7 bases, leaving 16 bases between them. This CDR3 is built from 14 residues. Germline V gives CDR1 MNHNY, CDR2 SVGAGI (reference sequence). CDR3 coding DNA: TGTGCCAGCAGAGCCGGACACTCCCAACAGCCCCAGCATTTT. It is translated as CASRAGHSQQPQHF.

V is TRBV7-2 and J is TRBJ2-7; D perhaps matches TRBD1 (5 bases). Germline CDR1 is SGHTA and CDR2 is FQGNSA. This CDR3 comprises 14 residues. The V and J ends lost 1 base and 2 bases respectively, with 9 bases between them. The CDR3 spells CASSLDAGPYEQYF. The DNA of the CDR3 is TGTGCCAGCAGCTTAGATGCAGGGCCCTACGAGCAGTACTTC.

This chain uses TRBV6-6 with TRBJ2-7; TRBD1 matches 7 bases. The CDR3 length is 15 residues. V dropped 0 bases and J dropped 3; count of bases not matched to a gene: 5. CDR1 is MNHNY, CDR2 SVGAGI, per germline (reference sequence). The CDR3 bases are TGTGCCAGCAGTTACTCCTTAAGACAGGGCTACGAGCAGTACTTC. It translates to CASSYSLRQGYEQYF.

The V gene is TRBV11-2, the J gene TRBJ1-1; no firm D call. The CDR3 length is 14 residues. The V gene lost 6 bases and the J gene lost 0 bases, with 11 bases spanning the gap. Germline V gene sequence: CDR1 SGHAT, CDR2 FQNNGV. The DNA of the CDR3 is TGTGCCAGCAGTACTAGCGTCATGAACACTGAAGCTTTCTTT. Amino acid sequence: CASSTSVMNTEAFF. Together with reference TRBV11-2 and TRBJ1-1, the CDR3 gives the full variable domain: EAGVAQSPRYKIIEKRQSVAFWCNPISGHATLYWYQQILGQGPKLLIQFQNNGVVDDSQLPKDRFSAERLKGVDSTLKIQPAKLEDSAVYLCASSTSVMNTEAFFGQGTRLTVV.

The chain joins TRBV9 to TRBJ2-5; no clear D gene. The V end lost 0 bases, the J end lost 0 bases, and 6 bases lay between the germline ends. The CDR3 is made up of 14 amino acids. Germline V gene lookup returns CDR1 SGDLS and CDR2 YYNGEE. DNA for the CDR3: TGTGCCAGCAGCGTAGGGCCTCACCAAGAGACCCAGTACTTC. It yields the protein CASSVGPHQETQYF.

The rearrangement links TRBV6-5 to TRBJ1-5, with unresolved D. Trimming cost V 3 bases and J 5 bases, with 14 bases left between them. Germline V gene sequence: CDR1 MNHEY, CDR2 SVGAGI. There are 15 residues in the CDR3. The chain's CDR3 is CASSYSFSEDQPQHF. In nucleotides, the CDR3 is TGTGCCAGCAGTTATTCCTTCAGTGAAGATCAGCCCCAGCATTTT.